This T cell receptor beta chain was found in a study of PD-L1 blockade in urothelial cancer. Study-level background: About 85% of the roughly 29 patients were men whose urothelial cancer was bladder-origin.

As for time point: pretreatment peripheral blood. Spiking each PCR with synthetic TCR analog templates was performed. Using immunoSEQ multiplex PCR, the repertoire was profiled, and TCRdb retains in-frame clones only, with some absent. The table has 85,000 to 90,000 clones, more than 70% seen once. CDR3 size: 14 residues. Germline loops: CDR1 SGHRS, CDR2 YFSETQ. Trimming shortened V by 6 bases and J by 4 bases, and 16 bases separated the two germline ends. The chain joins TRBV5-1 to TRBJ2-5; maybe TRBD1 (5 bases). The sequences come from PBMCs, collected around atezolizumab (anti-PD-L1) treatment. The receptor was derived from a man between 60 and 75 years old with urothelial cancer. DNA for the CDR3: TGCGCCAGCAATACCCTTCAGGGCGGAGAGACCCAGTACTTC. Its protein is CASNTLQGGETQYF.